Here is one T cell receptor beta chain with its context. The specificity of this receptor is unknown. No base quality information exists; no much larger clone differs at one position. The record originates from a study of blood T cell repertoires in COVID-19 (dated by TCRdb to 2020 to 2021). For context, the study as a whole: Samples from collaborators originated in the United States, Italy and Spain and spanned both the acute and convalescent phases of COVID-19. The material from the prospective study consisted of cDNA or gDNA derived from T cells, B-cell-depleted T cells, or PBMCs. The dataset comprised deeply sampled blood TCRbeta repertoires from subjects exposed to, actively infected with, or recovered from COVID-19. A freely available public database, intended as a resource for researchers studying the immune response to SARS-CoV-2, is where the repertoires were released. The samples were drawn from the first 160 participants of the ongoing ImmuneRACE study and from 1,254 subjects provided by 6 global collaborators. The sample metadata nearly always contained a de-identified subject ID, COVID-19 status, age in years and sex. Where HLA class I and class II types were available, the types were taken from metadata supplied by the sample provider, not from assay-based typing. Overall study outcomes, separate from this receptor: Clinical and demographic metadata were provided uncurated, with the amount varying by source and participant.

From the cysteine through the phenylalanine, the CDR3 covers 13 amino acids. Left in the record is the CDR3 DNA by itself, 39 bases read in frame from the first base. The junction shows trimming of 6 bases on V and 12 bases on J, and the gene matches do not reach 12 bases of it. CDR1 and CDR2 (SQVTM, ANQGSEA) derive from the germline V gene. Whole blood was collected in K2EDTA tubes by collaborating institutions according to the institutions' own protocols. Collaborator samples were shipped for TCRbeta analysis as frozen whole blood, isolated PBMCs, or DNA extracted from either sample type. The immunoSEQ Assay, a bias-controlled multiplex PCR, was used to amplify TCRbeta CDR3 regions from genomic DNA. The authors processed their data as follows. The number of nucleated cells in each sample was estimated by amplification of reference gene primers within the assay. To quantify the absolute abundance of each unique TCRbeta CDR3 rearrangement, sequence reads were collapsed and filtered. Productive Simpson clonality was computed per sample as the square root of Simpson's diversity index over productive rearrangements. Here the immuneACCESS table is served through TCRdb, limited to in-frame sequences with V and J called. Missing clones are a known gap in these copies; in checked studies unresolved V genes cover under half, and the rest lacks a known reason. D and trimming come from the DNA, and the V and J calls and clone size come from that table. A total of 310,000 or so clones appear in this sample, 86% of them only once. Together, the top ten hold around 1.5% of the sample.

This TCR derives from a woman aged 45 to 65 with acute or convalescent COVID-19. The V and J genes are TRBV29-1 and TRBJ2-1, and 9 junctional nucleotides match TRBD2. Input material: peripheral blood. The nucleotide sequence is given as TGCAGCGTAGACCTAGCGGGAACCCGAGGGCAGTTCTTC. The encoded protein is CSVDLAGTRGQFF.